This T cell receptor beta chain derives from a study of early T cells in non-severe SARS-CoV-2 infection. Germline V gives CDR1 SGHKS, CDR2 YYEKEE (reference sequence). V was clipped by 0 bases and J by 6 bases, with 12 bases between them. The CDR3 contains 14 residues. MiXCR, applied by TCRdb to the 5' RACE reads, yields one record per CDR3 protein. The sample has 45,000 to 55,000 distinct CDR3 sequences; 6% to 7% are singletons. The sample comprised whole blood. The TCR originated in an adult who was a healthcare worker with PCR-confirmed SARS-CoV-2 infection or an uninfected control (not recorded which). The V and J genes are TRBV5-5 and TRBJ1-1, with D perhaps matching TRBD1 (5 bases). The CDR3 DNA reads as TGTGCCAGCAGCTTGGCCGCAGGGACCCCTGAAGCTTTCTTT. Its translation is CASSLAAGTPEAFF.